The 3 T cell receptor beta chains below all came from one sample that was sequenced in a study of Ad26.COV2.S vaccination and SARS-CoV-2 variants. Using immunoSEQ multiplex PCR, the repertoire was profiled, and TCRdb retains in-frame clones only, with some absent. Of roughly 500,000 clones in the sample, roughly nine tenths were seen once. The treatment denotes: around 19 received Ad26.COV2.S at low or high dose, single or two shots; roughly five received placebo; per-sample allocation not given. Sampling occurred on day 63 after the first vaccine or placebo injection. The sequenced sample was peripheral blood, obtained in a trial of Ad26.COV2.S vaccine versus placebo. These receptors came from a person between 18 and 59 years old who received the Ad26.COV2.S COVID-19 vaccine or a placebo.

The chain recombines TRBV4-3 with TRBJ2-2; 15 nucleotides match TRBD2. This CDR3 region has 18 residues. CDR1 and CDR2 (germline): LGHNA, YSLEER. The trim removed 3 bases at V and 2 bases at J, leaving 4 bases unmatched. CDR3: CASSHRTSGRGNTGELFF. CDR3 nucleotides: TGCGCCAGCAGCCACCGGACTAGCGGGAGGGGTAACACCGGGGAGCTGTTTTTT.

This chain links TRBV27 with TRBJ2-7; possible D gene TRBD2, 6 bases. CDR3 length equals 14 residues. Germline-derived CDR1 and CDR2 are MNHEY and SMNVEV (reference sequence). V lost 3 bases and J 6 bases, leaving 15 bases between the germline ends. This CDR3 reads CASSFLGGRGEQYF. The DNA for the CDR3 is TGTGCCAGCAGTTTTTTGGGGGGACGGGGCGAGCAGTACTTC.

The gene calls are TRBV19 and TRBJ2-3; D is ambiguous. Germline V CDR1 and CDR2: LNHDA, SQIVND (reference sequence). Between the trimmed V and J ends, which lost 4 bases and 1 base, there was a span of 12 bases. The length of the CDR3 is 15 residues. The CDR3 is CASSTPHTGTDTQYF. For the CDR3, the DNA is TGTGCCAGTAGTACCCCCCATACGGGCACAGATACGCAGTATTTT.